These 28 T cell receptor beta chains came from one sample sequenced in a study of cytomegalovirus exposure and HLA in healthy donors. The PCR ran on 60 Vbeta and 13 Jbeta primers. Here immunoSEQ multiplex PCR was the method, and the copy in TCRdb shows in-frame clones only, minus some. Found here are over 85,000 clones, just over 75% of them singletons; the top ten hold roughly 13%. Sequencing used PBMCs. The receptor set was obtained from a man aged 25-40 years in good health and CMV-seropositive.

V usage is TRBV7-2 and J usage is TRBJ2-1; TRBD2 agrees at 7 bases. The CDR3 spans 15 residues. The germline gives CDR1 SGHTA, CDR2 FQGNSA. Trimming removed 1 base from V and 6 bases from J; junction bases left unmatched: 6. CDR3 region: CASSLDVAGGNEQFF. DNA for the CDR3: TGTGCCAGCAGCTTAGATGTAGCGGGTGGCAATGAGCAGTTCTTC. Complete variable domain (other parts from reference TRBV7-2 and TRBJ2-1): GAGVSQSPSNKVTEKGKDVELRCDPISGHTALYWYRQSLGQGLEFLIYFQGNSAPDKSGLPSDRFSAERTGGSVSTLTIQRTQQEDSAVYLCASSLDVAGGNEQFFGPGTRLTVL.

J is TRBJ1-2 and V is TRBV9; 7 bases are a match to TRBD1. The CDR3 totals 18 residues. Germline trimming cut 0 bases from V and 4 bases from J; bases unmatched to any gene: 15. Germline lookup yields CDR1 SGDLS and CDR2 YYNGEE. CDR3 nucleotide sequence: TGTGCCAGCAGCGTAGCCCCTTCGGGGACAGCCGGGGGCTATGGCTACACCTTC. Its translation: CASSVAPSGTAGGYGYTF.

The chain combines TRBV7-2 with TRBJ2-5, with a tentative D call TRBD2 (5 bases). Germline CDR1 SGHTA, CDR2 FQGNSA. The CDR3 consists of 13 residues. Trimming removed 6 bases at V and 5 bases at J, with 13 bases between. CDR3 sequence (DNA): TGTGCCAGCAGTTCCGGGGTAAGGGAGACCCAGTACTTC. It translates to CASSSGVRETQYF.

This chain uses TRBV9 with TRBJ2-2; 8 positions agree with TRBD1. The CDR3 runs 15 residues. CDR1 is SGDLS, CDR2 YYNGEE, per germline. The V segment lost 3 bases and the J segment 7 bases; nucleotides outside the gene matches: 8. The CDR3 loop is CASSARQGRLGELFF. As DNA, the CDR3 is TGTGCCAGCAGCGCGAGACAGGGGAGGCTCGGGGAGCTGTTTTTT. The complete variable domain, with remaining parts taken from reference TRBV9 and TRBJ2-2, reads DSGVTQTPKHLITATGQRVTLRCSPRSGDLSVYWYQQSLDQGLQFLIQYYNGEERAKGNILERFSAQQFPDLHSELNLSSLELGDSALYFCASSARQGRLGELFFGEGSRLTVL.

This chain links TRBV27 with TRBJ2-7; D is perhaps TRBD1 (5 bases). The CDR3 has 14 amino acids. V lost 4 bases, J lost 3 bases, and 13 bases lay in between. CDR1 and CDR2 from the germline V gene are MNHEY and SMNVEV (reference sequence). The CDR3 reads CASSSDTSGYEQYF. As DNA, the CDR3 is TGTGCCAGCAGTTCGGACACCTCCGGCTACGAGCAGTACTTC.

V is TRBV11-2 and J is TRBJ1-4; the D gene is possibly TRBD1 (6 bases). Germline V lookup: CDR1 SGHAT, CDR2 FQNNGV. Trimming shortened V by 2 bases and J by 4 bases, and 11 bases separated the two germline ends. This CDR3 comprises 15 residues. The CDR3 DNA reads TGTGCCAGCAGCTTACAGGGGCAGAGTAATGAAAAACTGTTTTTT. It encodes CASSLQGQSNEKLFF.

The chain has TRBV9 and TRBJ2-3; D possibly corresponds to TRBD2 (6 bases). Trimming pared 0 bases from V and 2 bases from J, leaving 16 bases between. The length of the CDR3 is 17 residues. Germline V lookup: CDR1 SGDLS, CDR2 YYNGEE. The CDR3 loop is CASSVEGGGLITDTQYF. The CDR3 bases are TGTGCCAGCAGCGTAGAGGGAGGCGGGCTCATCACAGATACGCAGTATTTT.

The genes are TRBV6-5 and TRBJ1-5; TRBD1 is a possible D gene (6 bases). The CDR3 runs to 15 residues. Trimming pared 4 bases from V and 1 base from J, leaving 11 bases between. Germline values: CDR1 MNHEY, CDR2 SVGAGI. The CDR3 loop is CASSFEGGSNQPQHF. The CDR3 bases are TGTGCCAGCAGTTTCGAGGGGGGGAGCAATCAGCCCCAGCATTTT.

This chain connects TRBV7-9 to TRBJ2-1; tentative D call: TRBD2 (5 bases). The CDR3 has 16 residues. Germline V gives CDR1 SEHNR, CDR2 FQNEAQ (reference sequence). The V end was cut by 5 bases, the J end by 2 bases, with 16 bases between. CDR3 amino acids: CASSAGGLGAYNEQFF. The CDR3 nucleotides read TGTGCCAGCAGCGCGGGCGGTCTCGGGGCCTACAATGAGCAGTTCTTC.

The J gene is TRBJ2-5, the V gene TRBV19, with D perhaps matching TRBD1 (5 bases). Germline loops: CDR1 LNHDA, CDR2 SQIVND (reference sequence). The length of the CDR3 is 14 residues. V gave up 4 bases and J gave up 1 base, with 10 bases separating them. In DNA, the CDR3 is TGTGCCAGTAGTAGTGCAGGGCCCCAAGAGACCCAGTACTTC. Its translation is CASSSAGPQETQYF. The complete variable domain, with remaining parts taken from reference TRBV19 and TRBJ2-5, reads DGGITQSPKYLFRKEGQNVTLSCEQNLNHDAMYWYRQDPGQGLRLIYYSQIVNDFQKGDIAEGYSVSREKKESFPLTVTSAQKNPTAFYLCASSSAGPQETQYFGPGTRLLVL.

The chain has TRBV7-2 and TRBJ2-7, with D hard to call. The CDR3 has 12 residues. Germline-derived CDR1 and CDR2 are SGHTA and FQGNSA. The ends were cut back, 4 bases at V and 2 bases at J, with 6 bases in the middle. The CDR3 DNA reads TGTGCCAGCAGCTCAACTACCTACGAGCAGTACTTC. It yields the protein CASSSTTYEQYF. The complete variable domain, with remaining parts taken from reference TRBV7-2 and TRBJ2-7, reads GAGVSQSPSNKVTEKGKDVELRCDPISGHTALYWYRQSLGQGLEFLIYFQGNSAPDKSGLPSDRFSAERTGGSVSTLTIQRTQQEDSAVYLCASSSTTYEQYFGPGTRLTVT.

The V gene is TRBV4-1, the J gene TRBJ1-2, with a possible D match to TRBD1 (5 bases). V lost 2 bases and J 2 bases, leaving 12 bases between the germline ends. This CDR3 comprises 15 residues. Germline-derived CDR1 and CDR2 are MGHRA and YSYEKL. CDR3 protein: CASSQHRTSNYGYTF. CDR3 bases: TGCGCCAGCAGCCAACACAGGACATCAAACTATGGCTACACCTTC.

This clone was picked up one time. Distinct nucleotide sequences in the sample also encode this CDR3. The CDR3 DNA sequence: TGTGCCAGCAGTTTGGGGGGGGGCCACACAGATACGCAGTATTTT. Translating gives CASSLGGGHTDTQYF. The gene calls are TRBV28 and TRBJ2-3, with D possibly matching TRBD2 (7 bases). Looked up from germline, CDR1 is MDHEN and CDR2 is SYDVKM. This CDR3 spans 15 amino acids. V shed 3 bases and J shed 2 bases, with 12 bases lying between them.

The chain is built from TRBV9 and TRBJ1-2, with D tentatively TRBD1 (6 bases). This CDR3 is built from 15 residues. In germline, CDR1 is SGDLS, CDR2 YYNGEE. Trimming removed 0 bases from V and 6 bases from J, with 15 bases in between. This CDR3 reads CASSVEGRGSDGYTF. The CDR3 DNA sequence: TGTGCCAGCAGCGTAGAGGGCAGGGGATCGGATGGCTACACCTTC. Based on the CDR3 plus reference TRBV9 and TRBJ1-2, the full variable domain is DSGVTQTPKHLITATGQRVTLRCSPRSGDLSVYWYQQSLDQGLQFLIQYYNGEERAKGNILERFSAQQFPDLHSELNLSSLELGDSALYFCASSVEGRGSDGYTFGSGTRLTVV.

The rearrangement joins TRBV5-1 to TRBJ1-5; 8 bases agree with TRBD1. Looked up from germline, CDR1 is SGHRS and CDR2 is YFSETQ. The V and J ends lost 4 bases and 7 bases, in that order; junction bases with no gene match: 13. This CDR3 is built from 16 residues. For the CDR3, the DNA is TGCGCCAGCAGCCCGGGAGGCAGGGGGCTTTGGCAGCCCCAGCATTTT. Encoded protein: CASSPGGRGLWQPQHF.

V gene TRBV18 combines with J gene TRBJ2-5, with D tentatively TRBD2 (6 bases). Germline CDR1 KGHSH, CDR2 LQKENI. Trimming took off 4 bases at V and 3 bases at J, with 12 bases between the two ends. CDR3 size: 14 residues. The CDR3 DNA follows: TGTGCCAGCTCACGGGTTCGGAGGGAAGAGACCCAGTACTTC. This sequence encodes CASSRVRREETQYF.

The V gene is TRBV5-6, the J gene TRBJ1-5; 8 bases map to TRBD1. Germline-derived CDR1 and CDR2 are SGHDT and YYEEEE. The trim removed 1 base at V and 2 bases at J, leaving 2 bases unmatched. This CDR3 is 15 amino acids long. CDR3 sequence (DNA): TGTGCCAGCAGCTTGTTGGGACAGGGCAATCAGCCCCAGCATTTT. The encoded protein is CASSLLGQGNQPQHF.

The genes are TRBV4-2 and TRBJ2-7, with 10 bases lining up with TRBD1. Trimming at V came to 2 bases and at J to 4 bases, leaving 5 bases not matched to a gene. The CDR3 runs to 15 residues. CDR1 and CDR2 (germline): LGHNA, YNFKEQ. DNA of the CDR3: TGTGCCAGCAGCCAACGACAGGGGGCGGAATACGAGCAGTACTTC. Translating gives CASSQRQGAEYEQYF.

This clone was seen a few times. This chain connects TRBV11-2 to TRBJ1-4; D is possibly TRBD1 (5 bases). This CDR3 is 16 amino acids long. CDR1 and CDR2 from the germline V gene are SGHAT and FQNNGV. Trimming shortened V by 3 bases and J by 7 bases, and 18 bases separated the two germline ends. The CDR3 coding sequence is TGTGCCAGCAGCTTTGGGGCGGGGGGTGGAGTTGAAAAACTGTTTTTT. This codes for CASSFGAGGGVEKLFF.

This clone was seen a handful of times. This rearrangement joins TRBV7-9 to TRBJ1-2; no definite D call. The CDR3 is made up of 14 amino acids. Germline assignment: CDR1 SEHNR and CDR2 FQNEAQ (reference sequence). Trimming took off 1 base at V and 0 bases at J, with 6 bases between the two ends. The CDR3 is CASSLGASNYGYTF. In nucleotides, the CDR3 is TGTGCCAGCAGCTTAGGGGCCTCTAACTATGGCTACACCTTC.

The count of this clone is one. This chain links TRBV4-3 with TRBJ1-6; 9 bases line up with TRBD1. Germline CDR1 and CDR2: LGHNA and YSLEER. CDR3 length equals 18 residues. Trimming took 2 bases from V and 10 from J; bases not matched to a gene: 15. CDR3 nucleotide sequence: TGCGCCAGCAGCCAACAACACCTCACAGGGGGCGCCTGGTCACCCCTCCACTTT. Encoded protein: CASSQQHLTGGAWSPLHF.

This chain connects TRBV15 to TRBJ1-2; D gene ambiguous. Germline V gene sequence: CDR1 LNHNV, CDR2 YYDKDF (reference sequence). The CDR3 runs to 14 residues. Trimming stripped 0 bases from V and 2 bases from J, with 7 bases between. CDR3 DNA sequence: TGTGCCACCAGCAGAGATGGCAGGAACTATGGCTACACCTTC. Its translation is CATSRDGRNYGYTF.

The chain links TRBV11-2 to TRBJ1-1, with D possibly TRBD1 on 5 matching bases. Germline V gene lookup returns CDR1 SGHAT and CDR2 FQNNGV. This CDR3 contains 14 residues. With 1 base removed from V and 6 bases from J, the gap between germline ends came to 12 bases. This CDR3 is CASSLGRGIAEAFF. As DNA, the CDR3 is TGTGCCAGCAGCTTAGGGAGGGGAATCGCTGAAGCTTTCTTT.

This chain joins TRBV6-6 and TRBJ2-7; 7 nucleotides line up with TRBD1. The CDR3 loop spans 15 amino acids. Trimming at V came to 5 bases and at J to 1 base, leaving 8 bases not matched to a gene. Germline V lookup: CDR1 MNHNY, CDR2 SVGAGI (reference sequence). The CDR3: CASSTTGSWSYEQYF. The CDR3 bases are TGTGCCAGCAGTACGACAGGGTCCTGGTCCTACGAGCAGTACTTC.

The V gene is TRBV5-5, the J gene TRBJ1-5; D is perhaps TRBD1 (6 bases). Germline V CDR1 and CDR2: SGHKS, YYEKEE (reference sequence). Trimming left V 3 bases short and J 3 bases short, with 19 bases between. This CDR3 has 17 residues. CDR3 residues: CASSSLVGAGVNQPQHF. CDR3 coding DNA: TGTGCCAGCAGCTCTCTGGTGGGGGCAGGGGTCAATCAGCCCCAGCATTTT.

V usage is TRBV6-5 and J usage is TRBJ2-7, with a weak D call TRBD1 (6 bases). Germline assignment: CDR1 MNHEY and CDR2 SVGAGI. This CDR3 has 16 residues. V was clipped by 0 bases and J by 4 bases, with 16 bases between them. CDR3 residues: CASSYSGPGHQYEQYF. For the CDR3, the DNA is TGTGCCAGCAGTTACTCAGGACCGGGACACCAGTACGAGCAGTACTTC.

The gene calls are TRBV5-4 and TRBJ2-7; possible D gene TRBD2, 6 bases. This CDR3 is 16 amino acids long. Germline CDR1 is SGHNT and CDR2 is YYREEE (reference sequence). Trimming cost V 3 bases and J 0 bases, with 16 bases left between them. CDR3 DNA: TGTGCCAGCAGCTCAAGGTCGGGGGAGAGCTCCTACGAGCAGTACTTC. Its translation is CASSSRSGESSYEQYF.

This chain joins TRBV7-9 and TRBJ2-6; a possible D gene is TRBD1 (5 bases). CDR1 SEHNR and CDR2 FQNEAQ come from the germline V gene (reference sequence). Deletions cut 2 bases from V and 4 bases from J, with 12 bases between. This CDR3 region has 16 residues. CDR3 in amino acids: CASSLWQGSGANVLTF. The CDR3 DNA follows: TGTGCCAGCAGCTTATGGCAGGGCTCGGGGGCCAACGTCCTGACTTTC.